The rows below give T cell receptor beta chains drawn from one sample of a study of OX40 agonist ivuxolimab in advanced cancers. Profiling relied on immunoSEQ multiplex PCR, and the TCRdb table lists in-frame clones only, not all of them. The profile shows tens of thousands of clones, around 86% of them singletons. The sequencing here drew on CD4+ or CD8+ T cells sorted from blood, taken in a trial of the OX40 agonist ivuxolimab. Every receptor here comes from an adult with an advanced solid tumor such as melanoma, head and neck, liver or kidney cancer. Each CDR3 is given with its conserved first and last residue. D genes are given only for firm matches. The size entry is marked missing in some rows and otherwise reads once, few, many or a size class.

D gene,J gene,V gene,CDR3 length,clone size,CDR3 protein,CDR3 DNA
TRBD1,TRBJ1-2,TRBV7-9,13,.,CASSPTGVDGYTF,TGTGCCAGCAGCCCTACAGGGGTCGATGGCTACACCTTC
TRBD1,TRBJ1-2,TRBV7-2,15,.,CASSVPGTGTHGYTF,TGTGCCAGCAGCGTCCCCGGGACAGGGACGCATGGCTACACCTTC
TRBD1,TRBJ2-7,TRBV28,13,.,CASFSGGPYEQYF,TGTGCCAGTTTTTCAGGGGGCCCGTACGAGCAGTACTTC
TRBD1,TRBJ2-7,TRBV19,15,.,CASRGTGDGTYEQYF,TGTGCCAGTAGGGGGACAGGGGACGGGACCTACGAGCAGTACTTC
.,TRBJ1-1,TRBV14,15,.,CASSQWQGIVTEAFF,TGTGCCAGCAGCCAGTGGCAGGGTATTGTCACTGAAGCTTTCTTT
TRBD2,TRBJ2-5,TRBV30,14,.,CAWSAGLALETQYF,TGTGCCTGGAGTGCGGGACTAGCCTTAGAGACCCAGTACTTC
TRBD1,TRBJ2-7,TRBV11-2,14,once,CASSLATGPVEQYF,TGTGCCAGCAGCTTAGCGACAGGGCCGGTCGAGCAGTACTTC
.,TRBJ1-2,TRBV9,13,.,CASSVGEDYGYTF,TGTGCCAGCAGCGTAGGGGAGGACTATGGCTACACCTTC
TRBD1,TRBJ1-2,TRBV5-1,17,.,CASSSGQGILTNYGYTF,TGCGCCAGCAGCTCGGGACAGGGAATCCTTACTAACTATGGCTACACCTTC
.,TRBJ1-2,TRBV28,16,.,CASSFGGVNTNYGYTF,TGTGCCAGCAGTTTTGGGGGGGTGAATACTAACTATGGCTACACCTTC
.,TRBJ1-1,TRBV2,15,.,CASVSGGAFDTEAFF,TGTGCCAGCGTATCGGGGGGGGCATTTGACACTGAAGCTTTCTTT
.,TRBJ2-7,TRBV6-5,15,.,CASSYLGSRGDEQYF,TGTGCCAGCAGTTACCTGGGGTCCAGGGGGGACGAGCAGTACTTC
.,TRBJ1-2,TRBV5-1,11,.,CASSNNYGYTF,TGCGCCAGCAGCAACAACTATGGCTACACCTTC
.,TRBJ1-2,TRBV5-4,12,.,CASSLDSNGYTF,TGTGCCAGCAGCTTGGACAGTAATGGCTACACCTTC
.,TRBJ1-2,TRBV30,13,.,CAWSSTGIYGYTF,TGTGCCTGGAGTAGTACAGGGATTTATGGCTACACCTTC
.,TRBJ1-3,TRBV9,15,.,CASSVGRSSGNTIYF,TGTGCCAGCAGCGTAGGGCGGAGCTCTGGAAACACCATATATTTT
TRBD1,TRBJ2-2,TRBV6-1,14,.,CATIRQGYTGELFF,TGTGCCACCATAAGACAGGGTTACACCGGGGAGCTGTTTTTT
TRBD1,TRBJ1-4,TRBV5-6,14,.,CASSTRQGRGKLFF,TGTGCCAGCAGCACCCGACAGGGACGGGGAAAACTGTTTTTT
.,TRBJ2-3,TRBV9,18,.,CASSAFELPRTSTDTQYF,TGTGCCAGCAGCGCCTTTGAACTGCCCCGGACCAGCACAGATACGCAGTATTTT
.,TRBJ2-5,TRBV18,14,.,CASSPPGRPETQYF,TGTGCCAGCTCACCACCGGGGAGGCCCGAGACCCAGTACTTC
.,TRBJ2-7,TRBV7-2,14,.,CASSSMGAGYEQYF,TGTGCCAGCAGCTCGATGGGGGCGGGGTACGAGCAGTACTTC
.,TRBJ1-2,TRBV6-5,13,.,CASSFDRNNGYTF,TGTGCCAGCAGCTTTGACAGGAACAACGGCTACACCTTC
.,TRBJ1-5,TRBV9,14,.,CASSLADSNQPQHF,TGTGCCAGCAGCCTGGCAGATAGCAATCAGCCCCAGCATTTT